A selection of T cell receptor beta chains follows, all from one sample in a study of blood T cell repertoires in COVID-19. Profiled with immunoSEQ multiplex PCR; TCRdb holds only in-frame clones, not every one. The table lists 250,000 to 300,000 clones, around 90% of them singletons. The sequenced sample was peripheral blood. The receptors were gathered from a young woman with acute or convalescent COVID-19. Both conserved end residues are part of each CDR3. Each record gives: J gene, V gene, CDR3 length, clone size, CDR3 protein. Clone sizes are given selectively: once, few, many, or a class where the clone is expanded.

J gene: TRBJ1-2; V gene: TRBV19; CDR3 length: 15; clone size: NA; CDR3 protein: CASSPGGTWGYGYTF
J gene: TRBJ2-7; V gene: TRBV9; CDR3 length: 16; clone size: NA; CDR3 protein: CASSVAGTSGSYEQYF
J gene: TRBJ2-5; V gene: TRBV6-2/TRBV6-3; CDR3 length: 16; clone size: few; CDR3 protein: CASSYSMRAGVETQYF
J gene: TRBJ2-7; V gene: TRBV25-1; CDR3 length: 14; clone size: NA; CDR3 protein: CASSEGQGYSEQYF
J gene: TRBJ2-5; V gene: TRBV7-2; CDR3 length: 13; clone size: NA; CDR3 protein: CASSFGLVETQYF
J gene: TRBJ1-1; V gene: TRBV27; CDR3 length: 16; clone size: NA; CDR3 protein: CASSIKSGNMNTEAFF
J gene: TRBJ1-5; V gene: TRBV7-9; CDR3 length: 12; clone size: few; CDR3 protein: CASSSRDNLRIF
J gene: TRBJ2-7; V gene: TRBV7-9; CDR3 length: 15; clone size: NA; CDR3 protein: CASSPIGLAGDEQYF
J gene: TRBJ2-1; V gene: TRBV18; CDR3 length: 16; clone size: NA; CDR3 protein: CASSPMEFSSYNEQFF
J gene: TRBJ2-4; V gene: TRBV5-8; CDR3 length: 15; clone size: NA; CDR3 protein: CASSHQRTGENIQYF
J gene: TRBJ1-2; V gene: TRBV30; CDR3 length: 14; clone size: few; CDR3 protein: CAWSAGQSNYGYTF
J gene: TRBJ2-7; V gene: TRBV29-1; CDR3 length: 12; clone size: NA; CDR3 protein: CSVEGLSYEQYF
J gene: TRBJ2-7; V gene: TRBV11-3; CDR3 length: 15; clone size: NA; CDR3 protein: CASSLADRANYEQYF
J gene: TRBJ2-5; V gene: TRBV20-1; CDR3 length: 14; clone size: once; CDR3 protein: CSASPGGLQETQYF
J gene: TRBJ2-1; V gene: TRBV6-5; CDR3 length: 15; clone size: NA; CDR3 protein: CASRNSGRAENEQFF
J gene: TRBJ1-1; V gene: TRBV18; CDR3 length: 13; clone size: NA; CDR3 protein: CASSPYSQTEAFF
J gene: TRBJ2-1; V gene: TRBV5-1; CDR3 length: 16; clone size: NA; CDR3 protein: CASSLADRVSYNEQFF
J gene: TRBJ2-3; V gene: TRBV9; CDR3 length: 16; clone size: NA; CDR3 protein: CASSGRSGISTDTQYF
J gene: TRBJ2-7; V gene: TRBV5-1; CDR3 length: 16; clone size: NA; CDR3 protein: CASSSKLSSGSYEQYF
J gene: TRBJ1-1; V gene: TRBV7-9; CDR3 length: 16; clone size: NA; CDR3 protein: CASSLYVLRGNTEAFF
J gene: TRBJ2-1; V gene: TRBV11-2; CDR3 length: 16; clone size: few; CDR3 protein: CASSLVPSGSSGEQFF
J gene: TRBJ2-3; V gene: TRBV21-1; CDR3 length: 19; clone size: NA; CDR3 protein: CASSKAASLRAIRTDTQYF
J gene: TRBJ1-1; V gene: TRBV6-2/TRBV6-3; CDR3 length: 14; clone size: NA; CDR3 protein: CASSYSGRNTEAFF
J gene: TRBJ2-6; V gene: TRBV3-1/TRBV3-2; CDR3 length: 16; clone size: NA; CDR3 protein: CASSQDEGAGANVLTF